This T cell receptor beta chain was retrieved from a study of regulatory T cells in long-lasting Graves disease. Ten or more counts support this clonotype. Building the TCR beta libraries relied on iRepertoire HTBI primers, and CDR3 regions underwent Arm-PCR. TCRdb processed the multiplex PCR reads anew with MiXCR; each CDR3 protein has one entry. The sample lists roughly 420,000 distinct CDR3 sequences, roughly 17% occurring once. Sample time point: newly diagnosed GD, antithyroid drugs for less than 3 months. The TCR library used RNA extracted from PBMCs. V shed 1 base and J shed 12 bases, with 13 bases lying between them. Per the germline V gene, CDR1 is LGHDT and CDR2 is YNNKEL (reference sequence). This CDR3 region has 13 residues. The data also belong to a second study, concerning T cells in Graves' hyperthyroidism and ophthalmopathy.

The V call is TRBV3-1, the J call TRBJ2-1, with D perhaps matching TRBD1 (5 bases). Here the sequenced sample was peripheral blood mononuclear cells (PBMCs), taken at new diagnosis, from a patient treated with antithyroid drugs. The sequence derives from a woman in her 30s with Graves disease. The CDR3 DNA is TGTGCCAGCAGCCAAGTTAAGGCCCAGGGGCAGTTCTTC. This codes for CASSQVKAQGQFF.